This T cell receptor beta chain came from a study of regulatory T cells in long-lasting Graves disease. Ten or more counts support this clonotype. The antigen remains unidentified. Arm-PCR of CDR3 regions and iRepertoire HTBI primers were the basis on which TCR beta libraries were built. In the authors' workflow: Analysis of the samples identified 50 to 65 TRBV and roughly 15 TRBJ segments. TCRdb passed the multiplex PCR reads through MiXCR, listing each CDR3 protein once. TCRdb assigned the V and J calls; the authors' analysis was not used. The sample records around 400,000 distinct CDR3 sequences, more than 20% being singletons. The CDR3 sequence is 18 residues long. Germline values: CDR1 SGDLS, CDR2 YYNGEE. Trimming at V came to 7 bases and at J to 2 bases, leaving 17 bases not matched to a gene. Time point of the sample: persistent/refractory GD, antithyroid drugs over 5 years with positive TRAb. Making the TCR library involved RNA that had been extracted from PBMCs.

Study results and limitations: Small sample size may have lowered accuracy. Persistent Graves' cases showed lower TCR diversity than newly diagnosed cases. Persistent disease exhibited a predilection for TRBV28, TRBJ1-2 and TRBJ2-5.

The J gene is TRBJ2-5, the V gene TRBV9; 10 bases fit TRBD2. The sample was peripheral blood mononuclear cells (PBMCs), taken when the disease was refractory, from a patient treated with antithyroid drugs. The clonotype was recovered from a woman in her thirties or forties with Graves disease. CDR3 amino acids: CASGPWLAGDGTQETQYF. The CDR3 nucleotides read TGTGCCAGCGGGCCGTGGCTAGCGGGAGACGGTACTCAAGAGACCCAGTACTTC.